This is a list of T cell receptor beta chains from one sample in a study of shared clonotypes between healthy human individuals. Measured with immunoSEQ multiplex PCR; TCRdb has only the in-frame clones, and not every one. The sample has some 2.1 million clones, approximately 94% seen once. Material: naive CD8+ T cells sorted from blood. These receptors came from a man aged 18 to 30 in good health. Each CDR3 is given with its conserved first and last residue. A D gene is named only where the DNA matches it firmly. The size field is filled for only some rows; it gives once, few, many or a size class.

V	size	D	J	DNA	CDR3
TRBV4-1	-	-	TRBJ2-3	TGCGCCAGCAGCCCACCTGGATTAACAGATACGCAGTATTTT	CASSPPGLTDTQYF
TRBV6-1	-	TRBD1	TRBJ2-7	TGTGCCAGCAGTGAGGACCCCGACAGGGAAGCTGACTACGAGCAGTACTTC	CASSEDPDREADYEQYF
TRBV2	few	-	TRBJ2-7	TGTGCCAGCAAGGCACAGGACACCTCCTACGAGCAGTACTTC	CASKAQDTSYEQYF
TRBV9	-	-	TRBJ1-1	TGTGCCAGCAGCGAGGACCCTGGAGTTCCTGAAGCTTTCTTT	CASSEDPGVPEAFF
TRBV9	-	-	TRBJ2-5	TGTGCCAGCAGCGTAGCTACACAGGAACAAGAGACCCAGTACTTC	CASSVATQEQETQYF
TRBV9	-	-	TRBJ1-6	TGTGCCAGCAGCGTAGATATAGACAATAATTCACCCCTCCACTTT	CASSVDIDNNSPLHF
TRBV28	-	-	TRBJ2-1	TGTGCCAGCAGGCCTACAGGTGGCTCCTACAATGAGCAGTTCTTC	CASRPTGGSYNEQFF
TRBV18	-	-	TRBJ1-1	TGTGCCAGCTCACCCCCCCCTTGGAACACTGAAGCTTTCTTT	CASSPPPWNTEAFF
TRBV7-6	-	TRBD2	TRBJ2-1	TGTGCCAGCAGCTTAGACGCAGCGGGGTCCTACAATGAGCAGTTCTTC	CASSLDAAGSYNEQFF
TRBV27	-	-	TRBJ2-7	TGTGCCAGCAGTTTATCCCCGGAGAACGAGCAGTACTTC	CASSLSPENEQYF
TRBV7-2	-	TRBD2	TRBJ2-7	TGTGCCAGCAGCTTAGGCCCTAGCGGAGTTACCTACGAGCAGTACTTC	CASSLGPSGVTYEQYF
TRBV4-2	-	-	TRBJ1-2	TGTGCCAGCAGCCACGAGGATACAGGTGACCATGGCTACACCTTC	CASSHEDTGDHGYTF
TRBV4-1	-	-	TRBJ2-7	TGCGCCAGCAGCCAGGGGACAAGGTACGAGCAGTACTTC	CASSQGTRYEQYF
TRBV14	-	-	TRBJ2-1	TGTGCCAGCAGCCAAGATGACCTTTTGTATTACAATGAGCAGTTCTTC	CASSQDDLLYYNEQFF
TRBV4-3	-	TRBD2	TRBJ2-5	TGCGCCAGCAGCCGAATACTAGCGGGAGACGAGACCCAGTACTTC	CASSRILAGDETQYF
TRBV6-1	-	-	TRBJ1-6	TGTGCCAGCAGTGAAGCGGAGGGGGGGTATAATTCACCCCTCCACTTT	CASSEAEGGYNSPLHF
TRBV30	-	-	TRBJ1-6	TGTGCCTGGAGGAGGGAGTTCGGGAATTCACCCCTCCACTTT	CAWRREFGNSPLHF
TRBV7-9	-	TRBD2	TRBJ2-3	TGTGCCAGCAGCTTGGTGGGAGGGCCGGATACGCAGTATTTT	CASSLVGGPDTQYF
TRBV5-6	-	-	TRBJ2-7	TGTGCCAGCAGCCCCCGGGACGTCGACTACGAGCAGTACTTC	CASSPRDVDYEQYF
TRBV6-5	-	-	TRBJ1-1	TGTGCCAGCAGTTACGGCACGAACACTGAAGCTTTCTTT	CASSYGTNTEAFF
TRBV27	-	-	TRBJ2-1	TGTGCCAGCAGTTTGGGAACAGGGTACAATGAGCAGTTCTTC	CASSLGTGYNEQFF
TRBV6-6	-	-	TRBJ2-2	TGTGCCAGCACCCCAGGGGTAGTTACCGGGGAGCTGTTTTTT	CASTPGVVTGELFF
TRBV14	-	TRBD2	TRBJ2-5	TGTGCCAGCAGCCAAGTAGCGGGGTTGGAAGAGACCCAGTACTTC	CASSQVAGLEETQYF
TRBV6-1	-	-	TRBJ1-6	TGTGCCAGCAGTGAATTCGGAGGGGAATTAAATTCACCCCTCCACTTT	CASSEFGGELNSPLHF
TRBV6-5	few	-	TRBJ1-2	TGTGCCAGCAGTTCCGGGGTCTACGGCTACACCTTC	CASSSGVYGYTF
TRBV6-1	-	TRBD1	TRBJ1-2	TGTGCCAGCAGTGAATTCCGGGACAGGGGGTTGTATGGCTACACCTTC	CASSEFRDRGLYGYTF
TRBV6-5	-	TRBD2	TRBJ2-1	TGTGCCAGCAGCCCGACTAGCGGGATTTACAATGAGCAGTTCTTC	CASSPTSGIYNEQFF
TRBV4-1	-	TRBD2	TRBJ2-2	TGCGCCAGCAGCCAAGAGGGGACTAGCGGGGGTTGGGACACCGGGGAGCTGTTTTTT	CASSQEGTSGGWDTGELFF
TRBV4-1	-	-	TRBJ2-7	TGCGCCAGCAGCCTAGGGAGGGGGCTCTCCTACGAGCAGTACTTC	CASSLGRGLSYEQYF
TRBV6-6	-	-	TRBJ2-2	TGTGCCAGCAGTCCTACAGGACGGGGCACCGGGGAGCTGTTTTTT	CASSPTGRGTGELFF
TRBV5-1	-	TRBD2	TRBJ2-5	TGCGCCAGCAGCTACTCCTTGACTAGCGGGAGGGGAGAGACCCAGTACTTC	CASSYSLTSGRGETQYF
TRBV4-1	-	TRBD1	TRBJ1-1	TGCGCCAGCAGCCTGCGGACAGGATTGAACACTGAAGCTTTCTTT	CASSLRTGLNTEAFF
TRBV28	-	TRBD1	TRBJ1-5	TGTGCCAGTGGACAGGCGGTAAGTCAGCCCCAGCATTTT	CASGQAVSQPQHF
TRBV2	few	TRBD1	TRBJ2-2	TGTGCCAGCAGTCGACAGGGGAACACCGGGGAGCTGTTTTTT	CASSRQGNTGELFF
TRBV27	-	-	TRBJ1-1	TGTGCCAGCAGTCTCCGGACGGCGAACACTGAAGCTTTCTTT	CASSLRTANTEAFF
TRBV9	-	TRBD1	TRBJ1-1	TGTGCCAGCAGCGTAGACCCATCAAACAGGGGATTGAACACTGAAGCTTTCTTT	CASSVDPSNRGLNTEAFF
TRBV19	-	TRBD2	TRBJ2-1	TGTGCCAGTAGTCTTCGGGACTACGCCTACAATGAGCAGTTCTTC	CASSLRDYAYNEQFF
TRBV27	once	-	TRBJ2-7	TGTGCCAGCAGTTTAACAGGGTGGCTCGGCGAGAAGTACTTC	CASSLTGWLGEKYF
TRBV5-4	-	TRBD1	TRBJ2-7	TGTGCCAGCAGCCCGGACAGGGGAGCCGAGCAGTACTTC	CASSPDRGAEQYF
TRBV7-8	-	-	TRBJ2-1	TGTGCCAGCAGCTTAGAACAGGGTCGGAACCTAGCCGGGCAGTTCTTC	CASSLEQGRNLAGQFF
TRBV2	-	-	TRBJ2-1	TGTGCCAGCACACTAGCCCCCTACAATGAGCAGTTCTTC	CASTLAPYNEQFF
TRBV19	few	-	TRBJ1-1	TGTGCCAGTAGTATAGCGACGGACTACACTGAAGCTTTCTTT	CASSIATDYTEAFF
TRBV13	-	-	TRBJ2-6	TGTGCCAGCAGCGAAGGTAGGGATTCCGGGGCCAACGTCCTGACTTTC	CASSEGRDSGANVLTF
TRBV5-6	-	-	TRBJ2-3	TGTGCCAGCAGCTCCTGGGCCTTAGTTCGCACAGATACGCAGTATTTT	CASSSWALVRTDTQYF
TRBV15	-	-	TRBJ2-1	TGTGCCACCAGCAGAGATAAGGGGGGTGCGCAGTTCTTC	CATSRDKGGAQFF
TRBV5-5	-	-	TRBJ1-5	TGTGCCAGCAGCTTGGCCCTCCTGGGCAATCAGCCCCAGCATTTT	CASSLALLGNQPQHF
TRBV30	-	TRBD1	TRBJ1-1	TGTGCCTGGACCGAAGGGGGCCACACTGAAGCTTTCTTT	CAWTEGGHTEAFF
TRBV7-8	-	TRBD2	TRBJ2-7	TGTGCCAGCAGCACAACTAGCGGGAGGGCCCAGGGGCAGTACTTC	CASSTTSGRAQGQYF
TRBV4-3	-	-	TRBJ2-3	TGCGCCAGCAGCCTGACAGTGGCCTCGGTGGATACGCAGTATTTT	CASSLTVASVDTQYF
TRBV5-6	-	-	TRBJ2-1	TGTGCCAGCAGCATCGACAGTAACAATGAGCAGTTCTTC	CASSIDSNNEQFF
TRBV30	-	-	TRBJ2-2	TGTGCCTGGAGTTCGGGACCTCATTCGACCGGGGAGCTGTTTTTT	CAWSSGPHSTGELFF
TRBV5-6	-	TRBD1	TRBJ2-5	TGTGCCAGCAGCTTGGCGGACAGGGAGACCCAGTACTTC	CASSLADRETQYF
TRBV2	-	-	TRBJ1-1	TGTGCCAGCAGTCAGATGGGGGGCAGGCTGACTGAAGCTTTCTTT	CASSQMGGRLTEAFF
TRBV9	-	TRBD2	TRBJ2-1	TGTGCCAGCAGCTCAAGCGGGAGACGCTCCTACAATGAGCAGTTCTTC	CASSSSGRRSYNEQFF
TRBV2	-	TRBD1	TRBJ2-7	TGTGCCAGCACAGGGTTGGGACAGGGGAGCTACGAGCAGTACTTC	CASTGLGQGSYEQYF
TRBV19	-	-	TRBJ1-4	TGTGCCAGTAGTGCCCGGACGAGAACTAATGAAAAACTGTTTTTT	CASSARTRTNEKLFF
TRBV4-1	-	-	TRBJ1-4	TGCGCCAGCAGCCAAGATGATGGGGAGTCTGGTGAAAAACTGTTTTTT	CASSQDDGESGEKLFF
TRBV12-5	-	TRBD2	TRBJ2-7	TGTGCTAGTGAGTCTAGCGGGAGTGGTGAGCAGTACTTC	CASESSGSGEQYF